This is a list of T cell receptor beta chains from one sample in a study of regulatory T cells in long-lasting Graves disease. MiXCR, applied by TCRdb to the multiplex PCR reads, yields one record per CDR3 protein. The table shows approximately 400,000 distinct CDR3 sequences, with approximately 25% occurring only once. Sequences were derived from peripheral blood mononuclear cells (PBMCs), sampled when the disease was refractory, from a patient treated with antithyroid drugs. The receptors stem from a woman between 40 and 50 years old with Graves disease. The CDR3 runs from the conserved cysteine through the conserved F or W. Each record gives: V gene, D gene, J gene, CDR3 protein. D genes are given only for firm matches.

TRBV2,TRBD1,TRBJ2-5,CASTSEPTGGGETQYF
TRBV2,.,TRBJ1-2,CASGWSRLYGYTF
TRBV2,TRBD1,TRBJ2-1,CASRLGQARGYNEQFF
TRBV3-1,.,TRBJ1-5,CASSQGGFYSNQPQHF
TRBV28,.,TRBJ2-1,CASRDRAARINEQFF
TRBV13,.,TRBJ1-4,CASQDAGRTNEKLSF
TRBV2,.,TRBJ2-3,CATTFSIVIADTQYF
TRBV18,TRBD2,TRBJ2-4,CASSPREKAGRPKDF
TRBV28,.,TRBJ2-1,CASSSRASEQFF
TRBV11-2,TRBD1,TRBJ1-6,CASRETGVNSPLHF
TRBV11-2,.,TRBJ2-7,CASSTWDGGYEQYF
TRBV28,TRBD2,TRBJ2-4,CASSPWTSRRKAKNIQYF
TRBV2,TRBD1,TRBJ2-2,CASSRDRGLGELFF
TRBV24-1,.,TRBJ2-6,CATSDRTASGANVLTF
TRBV28,.,TRBJ2-4,CASSLGGGGINIQYF
TRBV29-1,.,TRBJ1-1,CSVVGRGGTEAFF
TRBV9,TRBD1,TRBJ2-7,CASSVGQGSGEQYF
TRBV20-1,TRBD1,TRBJ2-7,CSAPYRGRNYEQYF
TRBV5-1,TRBD1,TRBJ2-7,CASSTGQVGYEQYF
TRBV29-1,TRBD1,TRBJ1-4,CSVTRGAGILEKLFF
TRBV2,TRBD1,TRBJ1-5,CASTGTGASNQPQHF
TRBV29-1,TRBD2,TRBJ2-7,CSVELATRRESSYEQYF
TRBV2,TRBD1,TRBJ1-5,CASSHGQGRRSNQPQHF
TRBV7-3,.,TRBJ2-1,CASSLYGESIAEQFF
TRBV28,TRBD2,TRBJ2-7,CASQAASGRSVWYEQYF
TRBV6-1,.,TRBJ2-7,CASSFSQDSYEQYF
TRBV28,.,TRBJ2-5,CASIGQREETQYF
TRBV19,.,TRBJ1-5,CASSHDSSNQPQHF
TRBV19,.,TRBJ2-2,CASSITSTNTGELFF
TRBV28,.,TRBJ1-1,CASSSRMNTEAFF
TRBV20-1,.,TRBJ1-2,CSSSENYGYTF
TRBV7-9,.,TRBJ2-3,CASSLAVTTSDTQYF
TRBV20-1,.,TRBJ1-2,CSARDPLNRVGYGYTF
TRBV27,.,TRBJ2-7,CASSLSFRMSSYEQYF
TRBV20-1,.,TRBJ2-2,CSARAPATGELFF